This T cell receptor beta chain emerged from a study of shared clonotypes between healthy human individuals. Terminally differentiated effector memory CD45RA+ cells were excluded from the naive CD8 cells, which were CD45RO-negative and positively selected for CCR7. Study-wide results and caveats: With a handful of donors compared, about 5% of naive CD4 clonotypes were shared.

Sequencing was performed with immunoSEQ multiplex PCR; in TCRdb, only in-frame clones are kept and a portion is missing. The sample lists about 2 million clones, approximately 95% occurring once. This clone was counted a single time. The antigen remains unidentified. Germline CDR1 and CDR2: MGHRA and YSYEKL. CDR3 length: 17 residues. V gave up 3 bases and J gave up 7 bases; unmatched junction bases: 17. Sequenced sample: naive CD8+ T cells sorted from blood. The TCR comes from a man in his late teens or twenties in good health. The chain carries TRBV4-1 and TRBJ1-2; 7 bases fit TRBD1. The CDR3 DNA is TGCGCCAGCAGCCAGGAGGAGACTCAGGGGGGGGAATTTGGCTACACCTTC. This sequence encodes CASSQEETQGGEFGYTF.